This TCR beta chain was found in a study of response to subunit inactivated influenza vaccine. Study outcomes and limitations: Each seasonal influenza vaccination recruits few new T cells, the authors suggested.

The germline V and J ends were trimmed by 4 bases and 2 bases, with 9 bases remaining between them. CDR3 length: 13 residues. Germline values: CDR1 SQVTM, CDR2 ANQGSEA. TCRdb reanalysed the RT-PCR reads using MiXCR and keeps one entry per CDR3 protein. The sample gives about 480,000 distinct CDR3 sequences, roughly 25% of which show up once; 1.5% to 2% is in the top ten. Concerning this clonotype: Its antigen is as yet unknown.

The sequencing used CD4+ T cells sorted from PBMCs, collected 4 to 6 days after vaccination. The source of this sequence is a man over 45 who received an inactivated influenza vaccine. The chain joins TRBV29-1 to TRBJ2-4, with D possibly being TRBD1 or TRBD2 (5 bases each). The CDR3 here is CSVAGRPKNIQYF. The CDR3 coding sequence is TGCAGCGTTGCAGGGAGACCCAAAAACATTCAGTACTTC. The full variable domain, rest sourced from reference TRBV29-1 and TRBJ2-4, is SAVISQKPSRDICQRGTSLTIQCQVDSQVTMMFWYRQQPGQSLTLIATANQGSEATYESGFVIDKFPISRPNLTFSTLTVSNMSPEDSSIYLCSVAGRPKNIQYFGAGTRLSVL.